Each of the 32 T cell receptor beta chains below was sequenced from the same sample in a study of CD8+ T cells in alopecia areata. Cutaneous lymph node cells were pooled, and they were sorted using CD4, CD8alpha, NKG2D, NKG2ACE and other markers. Sequencing templates came from extracted RNA that was reverse transcribed into cDNA. Only in-frame clones appear in the TCRdb table, and some are missing; sequencing was by immunoSEQ multiplex PCR. The sample is made up of 200,000 to 300,000 clones, none counted only once. Sequenced input: CD4+ T cells sorted from a lymph node. The receptors derive from a C3H/HeJ mouse with alopecia areata. The strain is characterized by the MHC haplotype H2-k.

Details on this clone: All gene names here are mouse names. The read halts 4 residues ahead of the CDR3 end, with the missing end drawn from the germline J gene. The same CDR3 also results from other DNA sequences found in this sample. The rearrangement joins TRBV19 to TRBJ2-5, with 7 bases aligning to TRBD2. Unmatched junction bases numbered 3, after V lost 6 bases and J lost 2 bases. The germline CDR1 and CDR2 sequences are FNHDT and SITEND (reference sequence). CDR3 length: 13 amino acids. The covered CDR3 bases are TGTGCCAGCACCCCTGGGGGCCAAGAC. This encodes CASTPGGQD. The whole CDR3 sequence is CASTPGGQDTQYF.

Only a few counts were recorded for this clone. Since a much larger clone is just one base distant, this may be a read error. Germline and genes: mouse. The CDR3 end falls 4 residues outside the read, so it is completed with the germline J gene. In the same sample, other DNA sequences code for this CDR3. This chain uses TRBV13-1 with TRBJ2-7; 10 bases align to TRBD2. V was clipped by 5 bases and J by 0 bases; unmatched bases: 5. CDR1 NSHNY and CDR2 SYGAGN come from the germline V gene. The CDR3 has 15 amino acids. The CDR3 region is CASSQDWGSSYEQYF. CDR3 DNA, as far as it was read: TGTGCCAGCAGCCAGGACTGGGGGAGCTCCTAT.

This clone has a handful of counts. Here the gene names and germline are mouse. From the germline J gene comes the end of the CDR3, since the read stops 4 residues before it. Other DNA sequences of this sample code for an identical CDR3. The chain is built from TRBV19 and TRBJ2-1; D not certain. The CDR3 totals 13 residues. The V end lost 1 base, the J end lost 1 base, and 3 bases lay between the germline ends. Germline V gives CDR1 FNHDT, CDR2 SITEND (reference sequence). CDR3 in amino acids: CASSIQNYAEQFF. CDR3 bases read: TGTGCCAGCAGTATACAAAACTATGCT.

This clone was observed a few times. The listed genes are named as in mouse. Incomplete CDR3 DNA: TGTGCCAGCAGTGATCCCTGGGGGGATAGTGCAGAA. Translated: CASSDPWGDSAE. The full CDR3 is CASSDPWGDSAETLYF. The gene calls are TRBV13-1 and TRBJ2-3; TRBD2 aligns across 8 bases. The sequence runs out 4 residues before the end of the CDR3; the remainder is reconstructed from the germline J gene. V gave up 1 base and J gave up 0 bases; unmatched junction bases: 4. The germline gives CDR1 NSHNY, CDR2 SYGAGN. The CDR3 is 16 amino acids.

Concerning this clone: Gene labels here are mouse ones. The read falls 4 residues short of the CDR3 end, and the missing part is taken from the germline J gene. The rearrangement joins TRBV13-1 to TRBJ2-1; TRBD1 is a possible D gene (6 bases). The CDR3 is 15 residues long. Trimming cost V 0 bases and J 0 bases, with 7 bases left between them. CDR1 NSHNY and CDR2 SYGAGN come from the germline V gene. The CDR3 protein is CASSDGTDNYAEQFF. CDR3 DNA (partial): TGTGCCAGCAGTGATGGGACAGATAACTATGCT.

This clone was counted between two and nine times. Genes and germline come from the mouse. Other DNA sequences of this sample code for an identical CDR3. The sequenced part of the CDR3 DNA is TGTGCCAGCAGTATTCCCGGGACAGCTAGTGCAGAA. It yields the protein CASSIPGTASAE. The full CDR3 reads CASSIPGTASAETLYF. The chain links TRBV19 to TRBJ2-3; 7 bases align to TRBD1. The read comes to an end 4 residues before the CDR3 does, leaving the germline J gene to fill in the end. This CDR3 spans 16 amino acids. The germline CDR1 and CDR2 sequences are FNHDT and SITEND (reference sequence). Trimming cost V 2 bases and J 0 bases; bases outside gene matches: 6.

Regarding this clone: Gene names and germline match the mouse. The read halts 3 residues ahead of the CDR3 end, with the missing end drawn from the germline J gene. The V gene is TRBV1, the J gene TRBJ1-6; D gene ambiguous. TRBJ1-6 is identified as an open reading frame with a role that is uncertain. The CDR3 totals 16 residues. CDR1 and CDR2 (germline): NSQYPW, LRSPGD (reference sequence). The V and J ends lost 0 bases and 0 bases respectively, with 6 bases between them. The part of the CDR3 DNA that was read is TGCACCTGCAGTGCAGAATGGGGTTCCTATAATTCGCCC. Protein product: CTCSAEWGSYNSP. The CDR3 reads in full as CTCSAEWGSYNSPLYF.

This clone showed up just a few times. Gene names are mouse gene names. Read sequence stops 4 residues before the CDR3 end, and the germline J gene provides the missing end. Other DNA sequences within the sample encode an identical CDR3. This chain uses TRBV5 with TRBJ2-3, with 11 nucleotides matching TRBD2. Per the germline V gene, CDR1 is LGHNA and CDR2 is YNLKQL (reference sequence). V was clipped by 1 base and J by 3 bases; unmatched bases: 3. The CDR3 length is 16 residues. The sequenced part of the CDR3 DNA is TGTGCCAGCAGCCAAGTACTGGGGGGGCGGGCAGAA. Translation: CASSQVLGGRAE. From start to end, the CDR3 is CASSQVLGGRAETLYF.

This clone was observed a few times. Gene names are the mouse ones. The sequenced part of the CDR3 DNA is TGTGCCAGAAACACCACA. It translates to CARNTT. In full, the CDR3 is CARNTTEVFF. This chain connects TRBV26 to TRBJ1-1, with unresolved D. Read coverage stops 4 residues before the CDR3 terminus; the germline J gene supplies the remainder. From germline, CDR1 is KGHPV and CDR2 FQNQEV (reference sequence). The V gene lost 9 bases and the J gene lost 4 bases, with 6 bases spanning the gap. The CDR3 contains 10 residues.

Concerning this clone: Gene names refer to mouse genes. The observed sequence ends 4 residues before the CDR3 terminus, with the missing tail filled in from the germline J gene. This sequence joins TRBV19 and TRBJ2-3; 8 bases fit TRBD1. The V gene's germline CDR1 is FNHDT and CDR2 SITEND (reference sequence). This CDR3 region has 14 residues. After removal of 6 bases from V and 3 bases from J, the junction contained 6 bases not matched to a gene. The sequenced CDR3 bases are TGTGCCAGCACCCGACAGGGGAGGGCAGAA. Protein product: CASTRQGRAE. The complete CDR3 protein is CASTRQGRAETLYF.

The sample holds a few counts of this clone. Mouse germline and gene names are used. The read falls 4 residues short of the CDR3 end, and the missing part is taken from the germline J gene. This chain connects TRBV13-1 to TRBJ1-2; 9 nucleotides match TRBD1. This CDR3 spans 15 amino acids. Germline CDR1 reads NSHNY; CDR2 reads SYGAGN. The V and J ends lost 4 bases and 2 bases, in that order; junction bases with no gene match: 6. CDR3 DNA, as far as it was read: TGTGCCAGCAGTAACAGGGGGCTGAGTAACTCC. It encodes CASSNRGLSNS. The whole CDR3 protein reads CASSNRGLSNSDYTF.

Concerning this clone: Gene names follow the mouse nomenclature. The read is 4 residues too short to cover the CDR3 end, so that end is filled in from the germline J gene. This sequence joins TRBV5 and TRBJ1-1; D may be TRBD1 (5 bases). CDR1 and CDR2 (germline): LGHNA, YNLKQL (reference sequence). The CDR3 is made up of 13 amino acids. The CDR3 DNA, read in part, is TGTGCCAGCAGCCACTCAGGGAGGAGA. This translates into CASSHSGRR. In full, the CDR3 reads CASSHSGRREVFF.

Concerning this clone: Mouse gene names and germline throughout. From the germline J gene comes the end of the CDR3, since the read stops 4 residues before it. The chain uses TRBV13-1 and TRBJ2-2, with TRBD1 matching 7 bases. Per the germline V gene, CDR1 is NSHNY and CDR2 is SYGAGN. CDR3 length equals 15 residues. V shed 3 bases and J 4 bases; nucleotides not matched to a gene: 6. This chain's CDR3 is CASSVTGAGTGQLYF. The CDR3 bases that were read are TGTGCCAGCAGTGTCACAGGGGCGGGCACCGGG.

In the case of this clone: The gene symbols are mouse symbols. The read ends 3 residues before the CDR3 terminus; that terminus is restored from the germline J gene. V usage is TRBV19 and J usage is TRBJ1-6, with a weak D call TRBD1 (6 bases). TRBJ1-6 falls under the ORF class, with uncertain function. With 6 bases removed from V and 0 bases from J, the gap between germline ends came to 16 bases. The CDR3 extends over 17 amino acids. The germline V gene encodes CDR1 FNHDT and CDR2 SITEND (reference sequence). The part of the CDR3 DNA that was read is TGTGCCAGCAAGGACAGAGCCCTCAATTCCTATAATTCGCCC. Its protein product is CASKDRALNSYNSP. The whole CDR3 region reads CASKDRALNSYNSPLYF.

This clone has only a few counts. Gene labels here are mouse ones. The read ends 4 residues early relative to the CDR3; the germline J gene fills the gap. The chain has TRBV13-1 and TRBJ2-2; 10 positions match TRBD1. Germline V gives CDR1 NSHNY, CDR2 SYGAGN. The CDR3 is 15 amino acids. Trimming took 3 bases from V and 4 from J; bases not matched to a gene: 3. The covered CDR3 bases are TGTGCCAGCAGTGGGTGGGACAGGGGCACCGGG. Residues: CASSGWDRGTG. In full, the CDR3 reads CASSGWDRGTGQLYF.

This clone has more than one count but fewer than ten. The gene names given are mouse names. Coverage ceases 4 residues before the CDR3 finishes, and the germline J gene fills in the end. The chain recombines TRBV5 with TRBJ2-3, with D possibly TRBD1 on 5 matching bases. Trimming removed 4 bases from V and 0 bases from J, with 8 bases in between. CDR1 is LGHNA and CDR2 is YNLKQL in the germline V gene (reference sequence). This CDR3 has 14 amino acids. The CDR3 loop reads CASSLDRSAETLYF. The part of the CDR3 DNA that was read is TGTGCCAGCAGCCTCGACAGAAGTGCAGAA.

A note on this clone: Gene names refer to mouse genes. The read ends 4 residues early relative to the CDR3; the germline J gene fills the gap. This chain links TRBV1 with TRBJ2-4, with D possibly being TRBD1 (6 bases). The germline V and J ends were trimmed by 0 bases and 3 bases, with 10 bases remaining between them. This CDR3 has 15 amino acids. In germline, CDR1 is NSQYPW, CDR2 LRSPGD (reference sequence). The CDR3 DNA, read in part, is TGCACCTGCAGTGCAGATGCGGACAGCCAAAAC. It codes for CTCSADADSQN. The CDR3 as a whole reads CTCSADADSQNTLYF.

Comments on this clone: The gene names given are mouse names. The read gets to within 4 residues of the CDR3 end, and the germline J gene fills in the rest. The chain links TRBV19 to TRBJ1-2; TRBD1 might be the D (6 bases). Germline lookup yields CDR1 FNHDT and CDR2 SITEND (reference sequence). CDR3 length: 12 residues. The covered CDR3 bases are TGTGCCAGCAGTATAGCAGGGGAC. This gives the protein CASSIAGD. The full CDR3 is CASSIAGDDYTF.

This clone was detected a few times. Gene labels here are mouse ones. The read stops 4 residues short of the end of the CDR3; the missing end is completed from the germline J gene. The V and J genes are TRBV1 and TRBJ1-2; D not certain. V was shortened by 0 bases and J by 4 bases, with 3 bases between the two germline ends. Germline V gene data show CDR1 as NSQYPW and CDR2 as LRSPGD (reference sequence). There are 12 residues in the CDR3. CDR3 residues: CTCSADGSDYTF. CDR3 bases read: TGCACCTGCAGTGCAGATGGCTCC.

Concerning this clone itself: Gene names denote mouse genes. The read halts 4 residues ahead of the CDR3 end, with the missing end drawn from the germline J gene. The chain uses TRBV19 and TRBJ1-1, with TRBD1 identical over 7 bases. The CDR3 totals 14 residues. The V gene end was trimmed by 4 bases and the J gene end by 0 bases; junction bases not matched to a gene: 3. CDR1 and CDR2 from the germline V gene are FNHDT and SITEND (reference sequence). The CDR3 sequence is CASSSGQPNTEVFF. Incomplete CDR3 DNA: TGTGCCAGCAGTTCGGGACAGCCAAACACA.

This clone was detected only a few times. The germline and genes are mouse ones. The sequenced fragment ends 4 residues before the CDR3 boundary, so the rest is inferred from the germline J gene. This sequence joins TRBV13-2 and TRBJ2-3; TRBD1 agrees at 9 bases. Germline CDR1 and CDR2: NNHNN and SYGAGS (reference sequence). J was trimmed by 4 bases and V by 0 bases; bases with no gene match: 3. This CDR3 has 15 amino acids. CDR3 sequence: CASGDAGQGPETLYF. The CDR3 bases that were read are TGTGCCAGCGGTGATGCGGGACAGGGCCCAGAA.

This clone was seen only a few times. The gene symbols are mouse symbols. The CDR3 is cut off 3 residues early in the read; its end comes from the germline J gene. The V call is TRBV19, the J call TRBJ1-6, with D hard to call. TRBJ1-6 is an ORF for which the function is uncertain. The CDR3 is made up of 15 amino acids. Germline CDR1 FNHDT, CDR2 SITEND (reference sequence). Trimming left V 1 base short and J 3 bases short, with 8 bases between. CDR3: CASSIKDFYNSPLYF. The CDR3 bases that were read are TGTGCCAGCAGTATAAAGGACTTCTATAATTCGCCC.

This clone was detected a few times. The genes are named according to mouse. The DNA ends 4 residues before the CDR3 does, and the rest of the CDR3 is filled in from the germline J gene. The V and J genes are TRBV19 and TRBJ2-2; TRBD1 matches 11 bases. V lost 6 bases and J lost 6; bases outside the gene matches: 4. The CDR3 totals 14 residues. The germline gives CDR1 FNHDT, CDR2 SITEND (reference sequence). CDR3: CASNRDRGSGQLYF. Partial CDR3 DNA: TGTGCCAGCAACCGGGACAGGGGGTCCGGG. Looking up the rest from reference TRBV19 and TRBJ2-2 gives the full variable domain: GGIITQTPKFLIGQEGQKLTLKCQQNFNHDTMYWYRQDSGKGLRLIYYSITENDLQKGDLSEGYDASREKKSSFSLTVTSAQKNEMAVFLCASNRDRGSGQLYFGEGSKLTVL.

This clone was seen a few times. Any gene name here is a mouse gene name. The read gets to within 4 residues of the CDR3 end, and the germline J gene fills in the rest. Within the sample, other DNA sequences also encode this same CDR3. The V and J genes are TRBV13-2 and TRBJ1-2, with D tentatively TRBD1 (5 bases). Germline CDR1 reads NNHNN; CDR2 reads SYGAGS (reference sequence). The CDR3 contains 13 residues. Trimming pared 2 bases from V and 2 bases from J, leaving 7 bases between. Partial CDR3 DNA: TGTGCCAGCGGTGACGAGGGGAACTCC. It yields the protein CASGDEGNS. Given in full, the CDR3 is CASGDEGNSDYTF.

With respect to this clone: Genes and germline come from the mouse. The CDR3 end falls 4 residues outside the read, so it is completed with the germline J gene. The J gene is TRBJ2-1, the V gene TRBV17, with TRBD2 identical over 10 bases. The germline V gene encodes CDR1 MNHDT and CDR2 YYDKIL. V shed 2 bases and J 6 bases; nucleotides not matched to a gene: 4. The CDR3 loop spans 15 amino acids. CDR3 sequence reads: CASSRSGGAFAEQFF. CDR3 DNA, as far as it was read: TGTGCTAGCAGTAGATCTGGGGGGGCGTTTGCT.

This clone was picked up a small number of times. These gene names are mouse names. Read data end 4 residues before the CDR3 end; the end is taken from the germline J gene. The V gene is TRBV5, the J gene TRBJ1-1, with 9 positions matching TRBD1. This CDR3 region has 14 residues. CDR1 is LGHNA, CDR2 YNLKQL, per germline (reference sequence). J lost 4 bases, V lost 4 bases, and 4 bases had no gene match. This CDR3 is CASSPGTGTTEVFF. The DNA read from the CDR3 is TGTGCCAGCAGCCCCGGGACAGGGACCACA.

Turning to this clone: Mouse names are used for the genes. The read halts 4 residues ahead of the CDR3 end, with the missing end drawn from the germline J gene. The chain carries TRBV5 and TRBJ2-7, with D tentatively TRBD1 (6 bases). This CDR3 has 14 residues. Germline lookup yields CDR1 LGHNA and CDR2 YNLKQL (reference sequence). This CDR3 reads CASSQDWDNYEQYF. Partial CDR3 DNA: TGTGCCAGCAGCCAAGATTGGGACAATTAT.

This clone was counted only a few times. Germline and genes here are mouse. From the germline J gene comes the end of the CDR3, since the read stops 4 residues before it. The chain has TRBV17 and TRBJ2-7; weak D call: TRBD2 (5 bases). Germline V gene lookup returns CDR1 MNHDT and CDR2 YYDKIL. This CDR3 is built from 12 residues. The chain's CDR3 is CASSSLGDEQYF. CDR3 bases read: TGTGCTAGCAGTAGTCTTGGGGAT.

Concerning this clone: Gene names denote mouse genes. The read terminates 4 residues ahead of where the CDR3 ends, so the germline J gene completes it. The chain joins TRBV12-1 to TRBJ2-2; tentative D call: TRBD2 (6 bases). The ends were cut back, 4 bases at V and 0 bases at J, with 11 bases in the middle. Germline CDR1 is SGHSN and CDR2 is HYEKVE. CDR3 size: 15 residues. The CDR3 here is CASSPGGSNTGQLYF. The DNA read from the CDR3 is TGTGCCAGCTCCCCCGGGGGGTCAAACACCGGG.

This clone was seen only a few times. Mouse germline and gene names are used. The read is 4 residues too short to cover the CDR3 end, so that end is filled in from the germline J gene. This rearrangement joins TRBV19 to TRBJ2-4; 11 bases are a match to TRBD2. The CDR3 totals 15 residues. With V trimmed by 4 bases and J by 2 bases, 3 bases remained unmatched. Per the germline V gene, CDR1 is FNHDT and CDR2 is SITEND (reference sequence). This chain's CDR3 is CASSPTGGVQNTLYF. Partial CDR3 DNA: TGTGCCAGCAGTCCGACTGGGGGGGTTCAAAAC.

Turning to this clone: Gene and germline names: mouse. Read coverage stops 4 residues before the CDR3 terminus; the germline J gene supplies the remainder. Other DNA sequences in the same sample also yield this CDR3. This chain connects TRBV19 to TRBJ2-2, with a possible D match to TRBD2 (6 bases). The CDR3 is 13 amino acids. Germline CDR1 FNHDT, CDR2 SITEND (reference sequence). V dropped 6 bases and J dropped 1 base, with 7 bases sitting between them. The CDR3 is CASKTGNTGQLYF. CDR3 DNA, as far as it was read: TGTGCCAGCAAGACTGGAAACACCGGG.

The table lists this clone with a few counts. The gene names here belong to mouse. The CDR3 is cut off 3 residues early in the read; its end comes from the germline J gene. The chain joins TRBV2 to TRBJ1-6; D may be TRBD1 (6 bases). TRBJ1-6 is reported as an ORF; its role is uncertain. The CDR3 covers 16 residues. V was trimmed by 0 bases and J by 3 bases, leaving 9 bases between them. The germline CDR1 and CDR2 sequences are LGHNA and YSYQKL. CDR3 bases read: TGTGCCAGCAGCCAAGAGGGCAGGGGCTATAATTCGCCC. It encodes CASSQEGRGYNSP. The full-length CDR3 reads as CASSQEGRGYNSPLYF.